This T cell receptor beta chain was obtained from a study of Graves' ophthalmopathy and Graves' hyperthyroidism. Study results and limitations: Also, most clonotypes expanded in the thyroid above 0.001 frequency appeared in blood.

Trimming at V came to 4 bases and at J to 6 bases, leaving 12 bases not matched to a gene. Germline V gene lookup returns CDR1 MDHEN and CDR2 SYDVKM. This CDR3 has 16 residues. This clonotype occurred many times. Its antigen is not identified. The authors amplified TCR beta CDR3 regions from RNA transcripts. An initial RT-PCR round employing HTBI primers preceded a second-round multiplex PCR. TCRdb processed the multiplex PCR reads anew with MiXCR; each CDR3 protein has one entry. Counted here are about 620,000 distinct CDR3 sequences, about 24% occurring once; the ten biggest clones make up around 6.9%.

Input material: peripheral blood. The TCR comes from a woman aged 18-35 years with stable Graves' hyperthyroidism. Some clones in this sample may be carry-over from other donors' samples. The chain couples TRBV28 to TRBJ1-1; 9 bases map to TRBD1. The CDR3 nucleotides are TGTGCCAGCAGTTCGAACCCGGGACAGGGAATCCCTGAAGCTTTCTTT. Amino acid sequence: CASSSNPGQGIPEAFF. The whole variable domain, remainder taken from reference TRBV28 and TRBJ1-1, is DVKVTQSSRYLVKRTGEKVFLECVQDMDHENMFWYRQDPGLGLRLIYFSYDVKMKEKGDIPEGYSVSREKKERFSLILESASTNQTSMYLCASSSNPGQGIPEAFFGQGTRLTVV.